This TCR beta chain is from a study of cytomegalovirus exposure and HLA in healthy donors. CDR1 and CDR2 (germline): SQVTM, ANQGSEA. Deletions cut 4 bases from V and 2 bases from J, with 10 bases between. The CDR3 spans 13 residues. Vbeta (60) and Jbeta (13) primers were used in the PCR. Assay: immunoSEQ multiplex PCR; the TCRdb copy retains only in-frame clones and omits some. There are 95,000 to 150,000 clones in the sample; roughly 71% occur only once, and less than 3.5% lies in the top ten. The chain carries TRBV29-1 and TRBJ2-3; D is ambiguous. Material: PBMCs. The receptor was isolated from a woman aged 40 to 50 in good health and CMV-seropositive. The DNA for the CDR3 is TGCAGCGTTGGTCATCCCCACACAGATACGCAGTATTTT. This gives the protein CSVGHPHTDTQYF.